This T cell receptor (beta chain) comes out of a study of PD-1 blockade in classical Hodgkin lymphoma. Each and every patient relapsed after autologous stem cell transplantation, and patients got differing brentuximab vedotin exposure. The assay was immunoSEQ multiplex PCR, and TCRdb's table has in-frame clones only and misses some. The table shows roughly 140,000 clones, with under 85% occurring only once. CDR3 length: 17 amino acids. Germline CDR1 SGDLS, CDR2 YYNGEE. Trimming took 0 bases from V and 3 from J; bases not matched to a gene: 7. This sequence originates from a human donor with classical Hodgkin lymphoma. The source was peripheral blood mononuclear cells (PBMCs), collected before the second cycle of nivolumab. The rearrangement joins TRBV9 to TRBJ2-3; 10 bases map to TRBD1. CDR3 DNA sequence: TGTGCCAGCAGCGTAGTGGGGGGGACAGGGGTGACAGATACGCAGTATTTT. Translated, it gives CASSVVGGTGVTDTQYF. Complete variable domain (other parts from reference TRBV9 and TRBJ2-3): DSGVTQTPKHLITATGQRVTLRCSPRSGDLSVYWYQQSLDQGLQFLIQYYNGEERAKGNILERFSAQQFPDLHSELNLSSLELGDSALYFCASSVVGGTGVTDTQYFGPGTRLTVL.